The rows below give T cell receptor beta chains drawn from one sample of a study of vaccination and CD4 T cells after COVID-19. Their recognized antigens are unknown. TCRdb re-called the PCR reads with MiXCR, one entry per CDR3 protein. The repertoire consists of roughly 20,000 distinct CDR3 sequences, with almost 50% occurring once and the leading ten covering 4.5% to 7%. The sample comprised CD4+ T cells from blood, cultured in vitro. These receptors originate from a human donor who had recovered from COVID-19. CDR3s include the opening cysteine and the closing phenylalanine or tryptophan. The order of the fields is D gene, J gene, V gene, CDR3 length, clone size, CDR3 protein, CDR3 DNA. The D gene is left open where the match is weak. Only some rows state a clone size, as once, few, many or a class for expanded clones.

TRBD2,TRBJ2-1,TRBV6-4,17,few,CASSEVAGGILNNEQFF,TGTGCCAGCAGTGAAGTAGCGGGGGGAATACTCAACAATGAGCAGTTCTTC
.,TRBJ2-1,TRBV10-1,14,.,CASGDSGAYNEQFF,TGCGCCAGCGGCGATAGCGGAGCCTACAATGAGCAGTTCTTC
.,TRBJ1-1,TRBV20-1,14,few,CSASPQGVWTEAFF,TGCAGTGCCAGCCCACAGGGAGTGTGGACTGAAGCTTTCTTT
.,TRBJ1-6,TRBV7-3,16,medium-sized,CASSRFPGSVNSPLHF,TGTGCCAGCAGCCGATTTCCTGGCAGCGTTAATTCACCCCTCCACTTT
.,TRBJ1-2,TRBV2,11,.,CASWGLGGYTF,TGTGCCAGTTGGGGGCTCGGAGGCTACACCTTC
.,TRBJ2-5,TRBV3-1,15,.,CASSQARQGSETQYF,TGTGCCAGCAGCCAAGCCCGGCAGGGGTCAGAGACCCAGTACTTC
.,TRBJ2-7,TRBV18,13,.,CASSPLIRREQYF,TGTGCCAGCTCACCATTGATTCGCAGGGAGCAGTACTTC
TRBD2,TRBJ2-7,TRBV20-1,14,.,CSAKDSSGSHEQYF,TGCAGTGCAAAAGATTCTAGCGGGAGTCACGAGCAGTACTTC
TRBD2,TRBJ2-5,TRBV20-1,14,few,CSAPSVAGGETQYF,TGCAGTGCCCCTTCTGTGGCGGGAGGGGAGACCCAGTACTTC
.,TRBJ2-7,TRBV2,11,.,CASSPGGGRYF,TGTGCCAGCAGCCCAGGAGGGGGCAGATACTTC
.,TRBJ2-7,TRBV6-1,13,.,CASALRRAGEQYF,TGTGCCAGCGCCCTACGCCGGGCGGGAGAGCAGTACTTC
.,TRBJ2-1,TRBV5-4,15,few,CASSFGGNSYNEQFF,TGTGCCAGCAGCTTCGGGGGAAACTCCTACAATGAGCAGTTCTTC
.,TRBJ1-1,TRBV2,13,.,CASSRGALTEAFF,TGTGCCAGCAGTCGGGGGGCGCTAACTGAAGCTTTCTTT
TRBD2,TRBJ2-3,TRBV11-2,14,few,CASSPGGSADTQYF,TGCGCCAGCAGCCCGGGCGGGAGCGCAGATACGCAGTATTTT
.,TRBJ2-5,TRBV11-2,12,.,CASSLDQETQYF,TGTGCCAGCTCACTCGACCAAGAGACCCAGTACTTC
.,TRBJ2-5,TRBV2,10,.,CASSGETQYF,TGTGCCAGCAGTGGAGAGACCCAGTACTTC
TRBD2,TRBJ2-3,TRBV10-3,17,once,CAISGPQVREVADTQYF,TGTGCCATCAGCGGGCCCCAGGTACGGGAGGTGGCAGATACGCAGTATTTT
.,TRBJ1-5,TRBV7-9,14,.,CASSRGQSDQPQHF,TGTGCCAGCAGCCGAGGACAAAGCGATCAGCCCCAGCATTTT
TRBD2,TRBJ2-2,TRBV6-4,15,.,CASSPSAGGTGELFF,TGTGCCAGCAGTCCCTCAGCGGGAGGAACCGGGGAGCTGTTTTTT
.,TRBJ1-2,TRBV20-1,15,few,CSAREMGQQDYGYTF,TGCAGTGCTCGGGAAATGGGGCAGCAGGACTATGGCTACACCTTC
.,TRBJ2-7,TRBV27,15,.,CASSPKPGATYEQYF,TGTGCCAGCAGTCCGAAACCAGGGGCTACCTACGAGCAGTACTTC
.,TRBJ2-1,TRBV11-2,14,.,CASSLTTIGDEQFF,TGTGCCAGCAGCTTGACGACTATTGGAGATGAGCAGTTCTTC
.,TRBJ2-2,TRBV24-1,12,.,CATTGPTGELFF,TGTGCCACCACGGGACCCACCGGGGAGCTGTTTTTT
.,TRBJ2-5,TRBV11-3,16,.,CASSSPFYGVQETQYF,TGTGCCAGCAGCTCCCCGTTTTATGGAGTCCAAGAGACCCAGTACTTC
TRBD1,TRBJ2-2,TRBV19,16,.,CASSIQGALLAGELFF,TGTGCCAGTAGTATCCAGGGGGCGCTTTTGGCCGGGGAGCTGTTTTTT
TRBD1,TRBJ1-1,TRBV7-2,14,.,CASSFRQGRAEAFF,TGTGCCAGCAGCTTCAGACAGGGGAGGGCTGAAGCTTTCTTT
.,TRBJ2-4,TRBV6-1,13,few,CASRDPRRNIQYF,TGTGCCAGCCGGGACCCCCGGAGAAACATTCAGTACTTC
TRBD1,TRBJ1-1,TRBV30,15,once,CAWSVLDRAGTEAFF,TGTGCCTGGAGTGTCTTAGACAGGGCGGGGACTGAAGCTTTCTTT